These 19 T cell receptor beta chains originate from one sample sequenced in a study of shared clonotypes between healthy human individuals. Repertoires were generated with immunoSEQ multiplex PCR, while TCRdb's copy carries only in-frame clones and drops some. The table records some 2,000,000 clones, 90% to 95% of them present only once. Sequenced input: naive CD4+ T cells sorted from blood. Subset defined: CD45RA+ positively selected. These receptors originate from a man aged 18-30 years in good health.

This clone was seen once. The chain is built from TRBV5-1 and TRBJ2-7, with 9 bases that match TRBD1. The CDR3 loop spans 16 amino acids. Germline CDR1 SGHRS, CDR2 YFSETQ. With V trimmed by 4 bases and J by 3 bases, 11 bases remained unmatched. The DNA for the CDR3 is TGCGCCAGCAGCATACCGACCGGGACAGGGATCTACGAGCAGTACTTC. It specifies CASSIPTGTGIYEQYF.

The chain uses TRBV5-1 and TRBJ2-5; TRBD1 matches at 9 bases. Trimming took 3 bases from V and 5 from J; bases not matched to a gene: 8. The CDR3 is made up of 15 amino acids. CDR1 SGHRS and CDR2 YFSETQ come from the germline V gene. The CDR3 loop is CASSSTGGEVETQYF. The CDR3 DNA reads TGCGCCAGCAGCTCCACAGGGGGCGAAGTGGAGACCCAGTACTTC.

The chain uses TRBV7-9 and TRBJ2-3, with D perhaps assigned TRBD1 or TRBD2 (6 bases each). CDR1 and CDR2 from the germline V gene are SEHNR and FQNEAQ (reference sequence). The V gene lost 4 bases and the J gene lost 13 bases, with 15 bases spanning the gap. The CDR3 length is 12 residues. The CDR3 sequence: CASSSDGGLEYF. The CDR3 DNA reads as TGTGCCAGCAGCTCAGATGGGGGGCTCGAGTATTTT.

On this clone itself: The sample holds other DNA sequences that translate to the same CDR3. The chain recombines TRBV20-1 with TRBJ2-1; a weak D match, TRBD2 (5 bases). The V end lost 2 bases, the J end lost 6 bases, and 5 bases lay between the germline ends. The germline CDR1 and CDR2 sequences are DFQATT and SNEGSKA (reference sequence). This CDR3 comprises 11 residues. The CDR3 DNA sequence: TGCAGTGCTAGAACTAGCAATGAGCAGTTCTTC. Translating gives CSARTSNEQFF.

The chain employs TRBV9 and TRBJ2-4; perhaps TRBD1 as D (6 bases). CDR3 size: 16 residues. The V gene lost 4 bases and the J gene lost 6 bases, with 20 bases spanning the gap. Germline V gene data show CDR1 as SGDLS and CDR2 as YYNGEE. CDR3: CASSLTTGQQGNIQYF. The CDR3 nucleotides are TGTGCCAGCAGCCTAACCACCGGACAGCAAGGAAACATTCAGTACTTC.

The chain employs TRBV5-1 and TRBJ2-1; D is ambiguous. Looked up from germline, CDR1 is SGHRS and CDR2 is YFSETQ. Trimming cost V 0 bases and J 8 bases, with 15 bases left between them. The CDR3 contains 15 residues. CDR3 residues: CASSLGLLGRDEQFF. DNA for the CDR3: TGCGCCAGCAGCTTGGGACTTCTTGGTCGGGATGAGCAGTTCTTC.

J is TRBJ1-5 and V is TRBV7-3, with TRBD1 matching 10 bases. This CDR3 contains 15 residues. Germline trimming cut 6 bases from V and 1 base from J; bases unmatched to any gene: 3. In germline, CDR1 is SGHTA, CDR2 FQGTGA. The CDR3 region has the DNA TGTGCCAGCAGGGGGACAGGGGAAAGCAATCAGCCCCAGCATTTT. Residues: CASRGTGESNQPQHF.

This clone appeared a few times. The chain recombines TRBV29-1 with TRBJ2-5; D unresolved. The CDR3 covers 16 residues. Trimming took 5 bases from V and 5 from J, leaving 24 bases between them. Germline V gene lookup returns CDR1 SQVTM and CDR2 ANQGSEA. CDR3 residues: CSVIRSNSLIGETQYF. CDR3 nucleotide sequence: TGCAGCGTTATTAGGTCGAATTCCTTAATCGGGGAGACCCAGTACTTC.

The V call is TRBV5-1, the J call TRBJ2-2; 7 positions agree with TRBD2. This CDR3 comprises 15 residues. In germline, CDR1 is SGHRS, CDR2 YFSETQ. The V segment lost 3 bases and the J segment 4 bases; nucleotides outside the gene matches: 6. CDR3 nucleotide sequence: TGCGCCAGCAGCTCAGACTCGGGGGGCACCGGGGAGCTGTTTTTT. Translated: CASSSDSGGTGELFF.

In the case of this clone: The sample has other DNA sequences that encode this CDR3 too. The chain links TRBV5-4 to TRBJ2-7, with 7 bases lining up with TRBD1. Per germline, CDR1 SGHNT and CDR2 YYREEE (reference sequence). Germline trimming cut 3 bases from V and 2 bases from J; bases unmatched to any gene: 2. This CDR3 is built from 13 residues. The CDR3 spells CASSSQGTYEQYF. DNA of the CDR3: TGTGCCAGCAGCTCACAGGGGACCTACGAGCAGTACTTC.

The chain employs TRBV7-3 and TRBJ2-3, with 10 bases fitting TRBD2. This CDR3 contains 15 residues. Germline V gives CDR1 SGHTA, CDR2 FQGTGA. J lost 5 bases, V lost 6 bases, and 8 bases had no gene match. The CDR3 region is CASSSITSGEDTQYF. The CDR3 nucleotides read TGTGCCAGCAGTTCGATAACTAGCGGGGAAGATACGCAGTATTTT.

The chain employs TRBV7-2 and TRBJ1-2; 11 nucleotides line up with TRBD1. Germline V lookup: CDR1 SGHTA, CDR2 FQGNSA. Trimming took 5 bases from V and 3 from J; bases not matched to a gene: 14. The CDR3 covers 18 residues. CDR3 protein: CASSLTPGQGVTDYGYTF. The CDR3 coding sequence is TGTGCCAGCAGCCTTACCCCGGGACAGGGGGTTACAGACTATGGCTACACCTTC.

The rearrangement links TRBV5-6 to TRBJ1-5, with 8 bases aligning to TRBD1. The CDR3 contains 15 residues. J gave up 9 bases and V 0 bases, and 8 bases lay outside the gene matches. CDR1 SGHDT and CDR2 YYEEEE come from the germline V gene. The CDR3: CASSLGAGGFLPQHF. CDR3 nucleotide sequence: TGTGCCAGCAGCTTGGGAGCAGGGGGCTTTCTGCCCCAGCATTTT.

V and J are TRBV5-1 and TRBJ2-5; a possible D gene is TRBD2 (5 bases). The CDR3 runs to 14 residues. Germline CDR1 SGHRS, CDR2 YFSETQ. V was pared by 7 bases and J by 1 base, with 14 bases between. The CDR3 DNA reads TGCGCCAGCGGCGAGGCGGGCGGCCAAGAGACCCAGTACTTC. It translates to CASGEAGGQETQYF.

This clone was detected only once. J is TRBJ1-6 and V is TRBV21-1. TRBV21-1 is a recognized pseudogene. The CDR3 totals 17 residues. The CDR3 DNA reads TGTGCCAGCAGCAAAGTTAAGGGCGACAAAGATAATTCACCCCTCCACTTT. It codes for CASSKVKGDKDNSPLHF.

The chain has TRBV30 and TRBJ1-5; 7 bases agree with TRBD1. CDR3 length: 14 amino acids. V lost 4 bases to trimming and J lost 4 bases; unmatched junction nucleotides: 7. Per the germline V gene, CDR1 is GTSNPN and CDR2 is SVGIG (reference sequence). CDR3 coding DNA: TGTGCCTGGACTAGTGGGACAGAGAATCAGCCCCAGCATTTT. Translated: CAWTSGTENQPQHF.

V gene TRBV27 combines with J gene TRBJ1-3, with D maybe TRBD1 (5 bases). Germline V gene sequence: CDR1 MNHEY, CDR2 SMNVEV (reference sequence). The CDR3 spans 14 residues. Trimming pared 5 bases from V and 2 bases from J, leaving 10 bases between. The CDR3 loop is CASSRMGAGNTIYF. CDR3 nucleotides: TGTGCCAGCAGTCGGATGGGGGCTGGAAACACCATATATTTT.

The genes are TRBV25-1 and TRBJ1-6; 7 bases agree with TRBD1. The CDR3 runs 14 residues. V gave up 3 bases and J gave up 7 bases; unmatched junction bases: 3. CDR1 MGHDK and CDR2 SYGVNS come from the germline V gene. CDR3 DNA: TGTGCCAGCAGTGACCAGGGGGACAATTCACCCCTCCACTTT. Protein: CASSDQGDNSPLHF. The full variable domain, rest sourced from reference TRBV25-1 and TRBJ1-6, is EADIYQTPRYLVIGTGKKITLECSQTMGHDKMYWYQQDPGMELHLIHYSYGVNSTEKGDLSSESTVSRIRTEHFPLTLESARPSHTSQYLCASSDQGDNSPLHFGNGTRLTVT.

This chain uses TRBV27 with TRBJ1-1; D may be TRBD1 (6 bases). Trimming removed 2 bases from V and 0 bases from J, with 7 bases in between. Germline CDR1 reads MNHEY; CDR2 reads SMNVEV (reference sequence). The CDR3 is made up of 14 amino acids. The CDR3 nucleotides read TGTGCCAGCAGTTTAAACAGGGTGAACACTGAAGCTTTCTTT. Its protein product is CASSLNRVNTEAFF.